This TCR beta chain came from a study of blood T cell repertoires in COVID-19. Study overall: Both acute and convalescent COVID-19 samples were obtained from the United States, Italy and Spain. Nucleic acid was either cDNA or gDNA, and it came from T cells, B-cell-depleted T cells, or PBMCs.

Under the authors' procedure: For nucleated cells, counts were estimated from reference gene primer amplification. The table came from immunoSEQ multiplex PCR; TCRdb's copy has only in-frame clones and leaves some out. D and trimming were read from the DNA, whereas the V and J calls and clone size are those reported in that table. In the table there are about 55,000 clones, about 90% of which are singletons. Germline V gene sequence: CDR1 SGHRS, CDR2 YFSETQ. The ends lost 5 bases at V and 3 bases at J; junction bases unmatched: 7. The CDR3 spans 15 residues. The clonotype was recovered from a man aged 60-69 years with active COVID-19. V gene TRBV5-1 combines with J gene TRBJ2-5, with 10 bases fitting TRBD2. Sequenced sample: peripheral blood. The DNA of the CDR3 is TGCGCCAGCAGGGGCGGACTAGCGGAAAAAGAGACCCAGTACTTC. This encodes CASRGGLAEKETQYF.